These 29 T cell receptor beta chains came from one sample sequenced in a study of T-cell reconstitution after alpha-beta-depleted transplantation in children. This sample's TCRbeta library carried unique molecular identifier barcodes. MiXCR, run by TCRdb on the PCR reads, gives a single entry per CDR3 protein. This sample has about 110,000 distinct CDR3 sequences, with approximately 6% found just once. Sequencing used PBMCs, mostly from graft donor cells, obtained 360 days after TCRalphabeta/CD19-depleted stem cell transplant. The source is a male patient between 2 and 10 years old who had a stem cell transplant for acute lymphoblastic leukemia, so the T cells may come from the graft donor.

This clonotype was detected a few times. The chain combines TRBV7-9 with TRBJ1-6, with 7 bases lining up with TRBD1. J lost 6 bases, V lost 5 bases, and 7 bases had no gene match. The germline V gene has CDR1 SEHNR and CDR2 FQNEAQ (reference sequence). The CDR3 totals 15 residues. This CDR3 reads CASSPTTGRNSPLHF. The CDR3, as DNA: TGTGCCAGCAGCCCCACGACAGGGCGTAATTCACCCCTCCACTTT.

This clonotype was seen many times. This chain links TRBV29-1 with TRBJ2-4; tentatively, D is TRBD1 (5 bases). The CDR3 extends over 12 amino acids. Germline V gives CDR1 SQVTM, CDR2 ANQGSEA. V lost 2 bases and J 4 bases, leaving 6 bases between the germline ends. This chain's CDR3 is CSVERGKNIQYF. Written as DNA, the CDR3 is TGCAGCGTTGAAAGGGGAAAAAACATTCAGTACTTC.

This clonotype was counted between two and nine times. The chain uses TRBV6-1 and TRBJ2-7; 7 bases agree with TRBD2. Germline V gene lookup returns CDR1 MNHNS and CDR2 SASEGT. The junction had 2 bases not matched to a gene; V was cut back by 0 bases and J by 0 bases. The CDR3 is 15 residues long. The DNA for the CDR3 is TGTGCCAGCAGTGAAGCTGGGGGGGGCTCCTACGAGCAGTACTTC. It specifies CASSEAGGGSYEQYF.

This clonotype was counted a few times. The V and J genes are TRBV20-1 and TRBJ2-4; D is unclear. The CDR3 has 11 amino acids. Germline V gene sequence: CDR1 DFQATT, CDR2 SNEGSKA (reference sequence). Trimming took 6 bases from V and 8 from J, leaving 11 bases between them. Written as DNA, the CDR3 is TGCAGTGCCCCGGTCCCTTACATTCAGTACTTC. Its protein is CSAPVPYIQYF.

In its sample, this clonotype was seen many times. This chain links TRBV6-1 with TRBJ2-7, with 8 bases identical to TRBD2. Per the germline V gene, CDR1 is MNHNS and CDR2 is SASEGT. With V trimmed by 6 bases and J by 5 bases, 6 bases remained unmatched. This CDR3 comprises 13 residues. The CDR3 loop reads CASREREWHEQYF. CDR3 bases: TGTGCCAGCAGGGAGCGGGAGTGGCACGAGCAGTACTTC.

At least ten counts were recorded for this clonotype. The chain links TRBV5-1 to TRBJ2-3, with D possibly called TRBD1 or TRBD2 (5 bases each). Per germline, CDR1 SGHRS and CDR2 YFSETQ. The CDR3 runs 16 residues. V was clipped by 0 bases and J by 0 bases, with 11 bases between them. DNA for the CDR3: TGCGCCAGCAGCTTGGCTACGGGGCCCAGCACAGATACGCAGTATTTT. Translation: CASSLATGPSTDTQYF.

This clonotype was detected ten times or more. This CDR3 is CASSEYVYNEQFF. The CDR3 DNA reads as TGTGCCAGCAGTGAATACGTCTACAATGAGCAGTTCTTC. The chain carries TRBV25-1 and TRBJ2-1; D unclear. CDR1 and CDR2 from the germline V gene are MGHDK and SYGVNS. Trimming removed 0 bases at V and 3 bases at J, with 3 bases between. There are 13 residues in the CDR3.

This clonotype was found many times. The rearrangement links TRBV7-9 to TRBJ2-1; TRBD1 matches 7 bases. Germline trimming cut 1 base from V and 6 bases from J; bases unmatched to any gene: 6. From germline, CDR1 is SEHNR and CDR2 FQNEAQ (reference sequence). This CDR3 is 15 amino acids long. CDR3 region: CASSLGPGTANEQFF. CDR3 DNA sequence: TGTGCCAGCAGCTTAGGGCCTGGGACAGCCAATGAGCAGTTCTTC.

This clonotype showed up many times. The J gene is TRBJ2-7, the V gene TRBV5-1; the D is unclear. V dropped 4 bases and J dropped 0 bases, with 8 bases sitting between them. CDR3 size: 13 residues. CDR1 SGHRS and CDR2 YFSETQ come from the germline V gene. The CDR3 DNA reads TGCGCCAGCAGCAGCCGCCTCTCCTACGAGCAGTACTTC. Translated: CASSSRLSYEQYF.

Only a few counts were recorded for this clonotype. The J gene is TRBJ1-1, the V gene TRBV6-2 or TRBV6-3; D is unresolved. Germline V gene data show CDR1 as MNHEY and CDR2 as SVGEGT. There are 13 residues in the CDR3. V lost 2 bases to trimming and J lost 1 base, with 5 bases between them. The CDR3 loop is CASSYLPNTEAFF. CDR3 nucleotides: TGTGCCAGCAGTTACCTTCCGAACACTGAAGCTTTCTTT.

This clonotype appeared many times. This chain connects TRBV6-5 to TRBJ1-1; D uncertain. CDR1 MNHEY and CDR2 SVGAGI come from the germline V gene. Trimming removed 6 bases from V and 4 bases from J, with 21 bases in between. This CDR3 comprises 16 residues. The CDR3 region has the DNA TGTGCCAGCAGAAAACGTCCGAATCGCGGGCCCACTGAAGCTTTCTTT. Amino acid sequence: CASRKRPNRGPTEAFF.

The V call is TRBV4-3, the J call TRBJ2-1; the D gene could be TRBD1 or TRBD2 (5 bases each). Looked up from germline, CDR1 is LGHNA and CDR2 is YSLEER. Trimming stripped 1 base from V and 4 bases from J, with 8 bases between. CDR3 size: 14 residues. The CDR3 here is CASSQGDGYNEQFF. Here the CDR3 DNA reads TGCGCCAGCAGCCAAGGGGACGGATACAATGAGCAGTTCTTC.

In its sample, this clonotype was seen a few times. The CDR3 loop is CASSLMPGWTDPNTQYF. The CDR3 coding sequence is TGTGCCAGTAGTCTCATGCCCGGTTGGACGGACCCGAATACGCAGTATTTT. V and J are TRBV19 and TRBJ2-3; D not certain. CDR3 size: 17 residues. Germline V gene data show CDR1 as LNHDA and CDR2 as SQIVND (reference sequence). V lost 5 bases and J lost 7, with 25 bases in between.

This clonotype was seen ten or more times. V and J are TRBV7-9 and TRBJ2-7, with D perhaps given as TRBD1 or TRBD2 (6 bases each). The germline CDR1 and CDR2 sequences are SEHNR and FQNEAQ (reference sequence). The CDR3 is 15 residues long. Trimming took off 5 bases at V and 3 bases at J, with 17 bases between the two ends. The CDR3 spells CASSIVVGGHYEQYF. DNA for the CDR3: TGTGCCAGCAGCATCGTCGTTGGGGGGCACTACGAGCAGTACTTC.

In its sample, this clonotype was seen many times. The chain joins TRBV10-3 to TRBJ2-2; a weak D match, TRBD1 (5 bases). Trimming pared 11 bases from V and 3 bases from J, leaving 16 bases between. CDR1 is ENHRY, CDR2 SYGVKD, per germline. CDR3 size: 14 residues. This CDR3 reads CAGRNRQDTGELFF. For the CDR3, the DNA is TGTGCCGGCCGGAACAGGCAGGACACCGGGGAGCTGTTTTTT.

This clonotype has a count of ten or more. The chain joins TRBV9 to TRBJ1-1; D uncertain. CDR1 and CDR2 from the germline V gene are SGDLS and YYNGEE. This CDR3 comprises 16 residues. Deletions cut 0 bases from V and 1 base from J, with 13 bases between. The CDR3 DNA follows: TGTGCCAGCAGCGTAGATGGTGGAGAGTGGAACACTGAAGCTTTCTTT. It translates to CASSVDGGEWNTEAFF.

The chain has TRBV4-2 and TRBJ2-7, with D tentatively TRBD2 (6 bases). CDR1 and CDR2 from the germline V gene are LGHNA and YNFKEQ. V was clipped by 2 bases and J by 0 bases, with 11 bases between them. The CDR3 is 15 residues long. The CDR3 is CASSQRDSRSYEQYF. In nucleotides, the CDR3 is TGTGCCAGCAGCCAACGGGACTCCCGCTCCTACGAGCAGTACTTC.

V is TRBV28 and J is TRBJ2-3; D is unclear. Germline values: CDR1 MDHEN, CDR2 SYDVKM. Trimming removed 6 bases at V and 2 bases at J, with 15 bases between. CDR3 length: 15 residues. The CDR3 reads CASSFSIRATDTQYF. The CDR3 DNA reads TGTGCCAGCAGCTTCTCCATCCGGGCCACAGATACGCAGTATTTT.

This clonotype was observed many times. This rearrangement joins TRBV7-2 to TRBJ2-5; TRBD1 matches 7 bases. Germline CDR1 is SGHTA and CDR2 is FQGNSA. CDR3 size: 14 residues. V was pared by 5 bases and J by 2 bases, with 5 bases of the junction left unmatched. The CDR3 DNA follows: TGTGCCAGCAGCGAGAGGGACAGACAAGAGACCCAGTACTTC. This sequence encodes CASSERDRQETQYF. The full variable domain, in which reference TRBV7-2 and TRBJ2-5 provide the parts outside the CDR3, is GAGVSQSPSNKVTEKGKDVELRCDPISGHTALYWYRQSLGQGLEFLIYFQGNSAPDKSGLPSDRFSAERTGGSVSTLTIQRTQQEDSAVYLCASSERDRQETQYFGPGTRLLVL.

The V call is TRBV7-9, the J call TRBJ1-4; D possibly corresponds to TRBD1 (6 bases). The CDR3 runs 16 residues. The germline CDR1 and CDR2 sequences are SEHNR and FQNEAQ (reference sequence). V dropped 5 bases and J dropped 8 bases, with 21 bases sitting between them. The CDR3 DNA reads TGTGCCAGCAGCCTCTCCGGGGGACACAAGAGAGAAAAACTGTTTTTT. Its translation: CASSLSGGHKREKLFF.

This clonotype was picked up a small number of times. This chain links TRBV7-8 with TRBJ1-5, with D possibly being TRBD1 (5 bases). Trimming removed 2 bases from V and 7 bases from J, with 15 bases in between. CDR3 length: 15 residues. Per the germline V gene, CDR1 is SGHVS and CDR2 is FQNEAQ. The DNA for the CDR3 is TGTGCCAGCAGCTTACGCCGAGGGGCAAACCAGCCCCAGCATTTT. This sequence encodes CASSLRRGANQPQHF.

This clonotype was counted many times. The chain joins TRBV12-3 or TRBV12-4 to TRBJ2-3; D gene uncertain. The CDR3 length is 13 residues. Trimming stripped 6 bases from V and 2 bases from J, with 9 bases between. The CDR3 here is CASRASYTDTQYF. CDR3 nucleotide sequence: TGTGCCAGCAGGGCGAGTTACACAGATACGCAGTATTTT.

In this sample, this clonotype turned up a few times. The genes are TRBV2 and TRBJ2-1; tentatively, D is TRBD2 (5 bases). Germline lookup yields CDR1 SNHLY and CDR2 FYNNEI. There are 19 residues in the CDR3. Trimming removed 8 bases from V and 0 bases from J, with 26 bases in between. The CDR3 region has the DNA TGTGCCAGCTGGGTAATGCCGAACGATAAAGGGAGCTCCTACAATGAGCAGTTCTTC. It encodes CASWVMPNDKGSSYNEQFF.

The rearrangement links TRBV7-9 to TRBJ2-3; D is ambiguous. The V end was cut by 5 bases, the J end by 2 bases, with 11 bases between. CDR3 length: 14 amino acids. Germline values: CDR1 SEHNR, CDR2 FQNEAQ (reference sequence). The CDR3 nucleotides are TGTGCCAGCAGCCCGAGAAGCTACACAGATACGCAGTATTTT. This encodes CASSPRSYTDTQYF.

This clonotype has ten or more counts. This chain connects TRBV11-2 to TRBJ2-1; no reliable D call. With 8 bases removed from V and 0 bases from J, the gap between germline ends came to 14 bases. Germline CDR1 and CDR2: SGHAT and FQNNGV. This CDR3 contains 15 residues. The CDR3 spells CASCQARSSYNEQFF. The CDR3 region has the DNA TGTGCCAGCTGTCAGGCCCGTAGCTCCTACAATGAGCAGTTCTTC.

This clonotype was seen ten or more times. The V gene is TRBV5-6, the J gene TRBJ2-1; no firm D call. V was shortened by 0 bases and J by 0 bases, with 10 bases between the two germline ends. Germline-derived CDR1 and CDR2 are SGHDT and YYEEEE. The CDR3 totals 16 residues. The CDR3, as DNA: TGTGCCAGCAGCTTGGCCGTGCCACCCTCCTACAATGAGCAGTTCTTC. It specifies CASSLAVPPSYNEQFF.

In regard to this clonotype: One junction end does not reproduce the germline sequence, and a read error may be involved. The chain joins TRBV12-3 or TRBV12-4 to TRBJ1-2; 8 bases are a match to TRBD1. This CDR3 is built from 14 residues. CDR3 residues: CDSSFGGQGGGYTF. The CDR3, as DNA: TGTGACAGCAGTTTTGGAGGACAGGGAGGTGGCTACACCTTC.

This clonotype was seen repeatedly, ten times or more. The chain combines TRBV9 with TRBJ1-1, with 7 bases that match TRBD1. CDR3 length: 13 residues. Losses at the gene ends were 2 bases for V and 13 bases for J; bases not matched to a gene: 11. Looked up from germline, CDR1 is SGDLS and CDR2 is YYNGEE. The DNA of the CDR3 is TGTGCCAGCAGCGTCCAATCCGGGACAGCTCTTTTCTTT. Translated: CASSVQSGTALFF.

The table lists this clonotype with many counts. The DNA of the CDR3 is TGCGCCAGCAGCTTGGGGGACAGCCAAAACATTCAGTACTTC. It translates to CASSLGDSQNIQYF. This sequence joins TRBV5-1 and TRBJ2-4; 7 nucleotides align to TRBD1. With 0 bases clipped from V and 5 bases from J, the junction kept 2 bases outside the gene matches. In germline, CDR1 is SGHRS, CDR2 YFSETQ. CDR3 length equals 14 residues.